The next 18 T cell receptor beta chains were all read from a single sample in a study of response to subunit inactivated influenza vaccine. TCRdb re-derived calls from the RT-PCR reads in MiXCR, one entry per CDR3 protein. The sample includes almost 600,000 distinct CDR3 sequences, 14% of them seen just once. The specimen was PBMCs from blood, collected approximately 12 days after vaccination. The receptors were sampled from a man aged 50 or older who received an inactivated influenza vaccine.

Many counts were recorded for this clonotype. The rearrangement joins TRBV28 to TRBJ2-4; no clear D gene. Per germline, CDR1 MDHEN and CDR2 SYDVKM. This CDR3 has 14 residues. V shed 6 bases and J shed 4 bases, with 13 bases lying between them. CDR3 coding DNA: TGTGCCAGCAGCTTACACACTCTTAAAAACATTCAGTACTTC. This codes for CASSLHTLKNIQYF.

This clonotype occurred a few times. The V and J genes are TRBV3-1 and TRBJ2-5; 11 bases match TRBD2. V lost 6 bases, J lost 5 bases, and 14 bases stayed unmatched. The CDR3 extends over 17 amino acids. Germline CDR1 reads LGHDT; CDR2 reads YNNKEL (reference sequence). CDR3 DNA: TGTGCCAGCAGTCTTATTAGCGGGGGGGCCAGTGATGAGACCCAGTACTTC. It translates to CASSLISGGASDETQYF.

The CDR3 protein is CSVEYRQGQGYTF. In DNA form, the CDR3 reads TGCAGCGTTGAGTATCGACAGGGACAGGGCTACACCTTC. This rearrangement joins TRBV29-1 to TRBJ1-2; 7 bases are a match to TRBD1. This CDR3 has 13 amino acids. J was trimmed by 8 bases and V by 3 bases; bases with no gene match: 9. Germline CDR1 and CDR2: SQVTM and ANQGSEA.

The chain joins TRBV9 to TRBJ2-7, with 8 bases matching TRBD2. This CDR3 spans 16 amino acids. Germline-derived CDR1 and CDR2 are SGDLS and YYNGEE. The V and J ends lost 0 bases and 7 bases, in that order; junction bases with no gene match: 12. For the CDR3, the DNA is TGTGCCAGCAGCGTAGGCGGTGAAGCGGGAGTGGGAGAGCAGTACTTC. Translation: CASSVGGEAGVGEQYF.

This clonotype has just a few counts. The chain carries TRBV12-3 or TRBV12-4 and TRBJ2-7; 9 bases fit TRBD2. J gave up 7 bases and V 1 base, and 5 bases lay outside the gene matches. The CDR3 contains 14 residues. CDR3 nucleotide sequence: TGTGCCAGCAGTTTAGGCGGGGGGGCGGTGGAGCAGTACTTC. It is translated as CASSLGGGAVEQYF.

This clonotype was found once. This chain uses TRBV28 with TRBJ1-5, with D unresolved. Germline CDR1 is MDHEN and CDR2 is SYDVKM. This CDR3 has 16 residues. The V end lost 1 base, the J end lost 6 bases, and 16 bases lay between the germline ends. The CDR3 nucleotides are TGTGCCAGCAGTTTATCCCCTGGGGTTACGGGTCAGCCCCAGCATTTT. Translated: CASSLSPGVTGQPQHF. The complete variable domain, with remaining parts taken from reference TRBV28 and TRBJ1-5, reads DVKVTQSSRYLVKRTGEKVFLECVQDMDHENMFWYRQDPGLGLRLIYFSYDVKMKEKGDIPEGYSVSREKKERFSLILESASTNQTSMYLCASSLSPGVTGQPQHFGDGTRLSIL.

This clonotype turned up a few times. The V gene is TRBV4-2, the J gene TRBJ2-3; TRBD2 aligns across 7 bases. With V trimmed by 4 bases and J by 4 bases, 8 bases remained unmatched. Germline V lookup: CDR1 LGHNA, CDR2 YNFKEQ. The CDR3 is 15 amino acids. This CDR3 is CASSRSGEAPDTQYF. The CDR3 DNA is TGTGCCAGCAGCCGGAGCGGGGAGGCCCCAGATACGCAGTATTTT.

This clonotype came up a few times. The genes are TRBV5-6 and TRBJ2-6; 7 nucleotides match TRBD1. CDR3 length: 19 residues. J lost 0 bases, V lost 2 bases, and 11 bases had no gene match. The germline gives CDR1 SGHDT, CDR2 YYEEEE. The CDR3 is CASSLNDRVVASGANVLTF. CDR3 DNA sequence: TGTGCCAGCAGCTTAAACGACAGGGTCGTAGCCTCTGGGGCCAACGTCCTGACTTTC.

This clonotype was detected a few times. The CDR3, as DNA: TGTGCCAGCAGCCAAGTATCAGAGTATGGCTACACCTTC. It encodes CASSQVSEYGYTF. The rearrangement joins TRBV4-2 to TRBJ1-2, with D hard to call. Germline V CDR1 and CDR2: LGHNA, YNFKEQ. Trimming stripped 1 base from V and 5 bases from J, with 8 bases between. The CDR3 has 13 amino acids.

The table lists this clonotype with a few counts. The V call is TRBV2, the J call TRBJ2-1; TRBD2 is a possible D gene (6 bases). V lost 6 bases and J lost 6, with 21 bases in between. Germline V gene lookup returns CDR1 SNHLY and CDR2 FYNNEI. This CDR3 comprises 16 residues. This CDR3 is CASRGIPGLQPNEQFF. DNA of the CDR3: TGTGCCAGCAGGGGGATCCCGGGACTCCAGCCCAATGAGCAGTTCTTC.

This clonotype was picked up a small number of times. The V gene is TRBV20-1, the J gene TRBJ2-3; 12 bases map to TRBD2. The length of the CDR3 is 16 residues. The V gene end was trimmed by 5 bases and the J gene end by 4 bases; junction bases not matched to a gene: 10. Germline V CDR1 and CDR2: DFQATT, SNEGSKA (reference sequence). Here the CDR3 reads CSAPSRTSGTPDTQYF. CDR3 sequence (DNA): TGCAGTGCTCCATCTCGGACTAGCGGGACACCAGATACGCAGTATTTT.

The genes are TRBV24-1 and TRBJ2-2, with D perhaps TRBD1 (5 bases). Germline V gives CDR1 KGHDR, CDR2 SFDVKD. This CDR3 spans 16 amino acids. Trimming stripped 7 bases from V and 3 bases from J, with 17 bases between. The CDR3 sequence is CATRSGAGLYTGELFF. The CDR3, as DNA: TGTGCCACCAGAAGTGGTGCAGGGCTTTACACCGGGGAGCTGTTTTTT.

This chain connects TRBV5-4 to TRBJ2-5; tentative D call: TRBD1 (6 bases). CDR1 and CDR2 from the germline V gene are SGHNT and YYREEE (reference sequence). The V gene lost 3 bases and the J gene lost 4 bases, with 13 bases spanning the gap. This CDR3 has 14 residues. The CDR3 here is CASSSKQGGETQYF. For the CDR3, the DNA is TGTGCCAGCAGCTCAAAACAGGGCGGAGAGACCCAGTACTTC.

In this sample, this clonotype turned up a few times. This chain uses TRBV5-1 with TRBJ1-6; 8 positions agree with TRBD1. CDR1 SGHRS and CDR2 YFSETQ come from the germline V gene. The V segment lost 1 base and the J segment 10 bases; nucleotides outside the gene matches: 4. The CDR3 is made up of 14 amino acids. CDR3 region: CASSLSRGQSPLHF. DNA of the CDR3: TGCGCCAGCAGCTTGAGCAGGGGGCAATCACCCCTCCACTTT.

The CDR3 region has the DNA TGTGCCAGCAGCTCCTACTCGACAGTCTCTGGAAACACCATATATTTT. Translated: CASSSYSTVSGNTIYF. The chain joins TRBV7-9 to TRBJ1-3; D is possibly TRBD1 (5 bases). The CDR3 length is 16 residues. Trimming took off 4 bases at V and 0 bases at J, with 13 bases between the two ends. Germline values: CDR1 SEHNR, CDR2 FQNEAQ (reference sequence).

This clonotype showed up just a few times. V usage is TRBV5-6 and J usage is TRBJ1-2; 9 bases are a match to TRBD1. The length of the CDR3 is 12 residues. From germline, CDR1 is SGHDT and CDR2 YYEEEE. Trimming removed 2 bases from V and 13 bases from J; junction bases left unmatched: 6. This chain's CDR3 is CASSLGQGSVTF. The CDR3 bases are TGTGCCAGCAGCTTAGGACAGGGGAGCGTCACCTTC.

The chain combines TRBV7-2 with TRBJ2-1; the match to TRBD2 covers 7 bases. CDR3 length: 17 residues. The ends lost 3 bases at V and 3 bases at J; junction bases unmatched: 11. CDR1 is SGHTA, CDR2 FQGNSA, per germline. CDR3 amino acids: CASSFRGGRIGYNEQFF. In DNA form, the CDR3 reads TGTGCCAGCAGCTTTAGAGGCGGGAGAATCGGCTACAATGAGCAGTTCTTC.

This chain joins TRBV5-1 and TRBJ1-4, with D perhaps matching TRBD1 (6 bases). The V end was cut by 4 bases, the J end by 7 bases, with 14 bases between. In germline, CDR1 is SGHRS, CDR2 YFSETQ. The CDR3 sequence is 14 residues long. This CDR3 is CASSPGDIGEKLFF. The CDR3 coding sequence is TGCGCCAGCAGCCCAGGGGACATCGGTGAAAAACTGTTTTTT. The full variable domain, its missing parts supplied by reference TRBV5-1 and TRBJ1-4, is KAGVTQTPRYLIKTRGQQVTLSCSPISGHRSVSWYQQTPGQGLQFLFEYFSETQRNKGNFPGRFSGRQFSNSRSEMNVSTLELGDSALYLCASSPGDIGEKLFFGSGTQLSVL.